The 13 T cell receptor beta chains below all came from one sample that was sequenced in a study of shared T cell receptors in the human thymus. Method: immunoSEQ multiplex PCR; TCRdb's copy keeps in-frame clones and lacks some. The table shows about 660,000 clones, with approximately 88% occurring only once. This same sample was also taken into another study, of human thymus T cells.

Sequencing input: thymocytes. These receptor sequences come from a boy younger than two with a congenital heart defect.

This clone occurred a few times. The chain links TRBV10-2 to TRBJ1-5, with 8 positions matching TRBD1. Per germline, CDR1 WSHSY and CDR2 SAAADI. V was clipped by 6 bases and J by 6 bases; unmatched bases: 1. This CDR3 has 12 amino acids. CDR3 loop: CASSRGLQPQHF. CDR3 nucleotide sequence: TGCGCCAGCAGCAGGGGGCTTCAGCCCCAGCATTTT.

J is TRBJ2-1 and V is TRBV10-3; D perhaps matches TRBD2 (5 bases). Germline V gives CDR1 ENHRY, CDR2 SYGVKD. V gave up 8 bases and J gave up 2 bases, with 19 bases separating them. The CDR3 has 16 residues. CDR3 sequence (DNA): TGTGCCATCGCCGGAGGTGGCGGGCCTCCCTACAATGAGCAGTTCTTC. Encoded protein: CAIAGGGGPPYNEQFF.

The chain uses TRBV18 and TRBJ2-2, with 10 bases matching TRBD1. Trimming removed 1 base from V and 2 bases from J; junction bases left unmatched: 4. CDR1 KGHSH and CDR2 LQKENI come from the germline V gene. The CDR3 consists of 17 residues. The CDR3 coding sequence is TGTGCCAGCTCACCACGGGACAGGGGCTTTAACACCGGGGAGCTGTTTTTT. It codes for CASSPRDRGFNTGELFF.

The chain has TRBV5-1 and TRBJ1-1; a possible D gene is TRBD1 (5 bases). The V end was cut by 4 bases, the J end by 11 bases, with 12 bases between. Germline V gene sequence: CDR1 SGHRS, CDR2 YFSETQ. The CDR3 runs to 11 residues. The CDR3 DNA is TGCGCCAGCAGCGACAGTGGCTATGCTTTCTTT. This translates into CASSDSGYAFF.

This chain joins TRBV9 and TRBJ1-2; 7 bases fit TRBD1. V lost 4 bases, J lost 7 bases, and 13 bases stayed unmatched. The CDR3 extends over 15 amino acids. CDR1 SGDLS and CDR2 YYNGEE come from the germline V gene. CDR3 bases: TGTGCCAGCAGCCCTAGGGTGGGAGCAGGGGGTGGCTACACCTTC. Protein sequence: CASSPRVGAGGGYTF.

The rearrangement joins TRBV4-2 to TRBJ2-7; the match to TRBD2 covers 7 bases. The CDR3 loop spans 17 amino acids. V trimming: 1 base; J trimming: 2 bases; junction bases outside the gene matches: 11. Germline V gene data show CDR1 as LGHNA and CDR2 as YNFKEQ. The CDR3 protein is CASSQVTGLVAPYEQYF. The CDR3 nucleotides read TGTGCCAGCAGCCAAGTTACCGGACTAGTGGCCCCCTACGAGCAGTACTTC.

CDR3 residues: CASKKESTVNTGELFF. DNA for the CDR3: TGCGCCAGCAAAAAGGAGTCAACGGTAAACACCGGGGAGCTGTTTTTT. The V gene is TRBV10-1, the J gene TRBJ2-2; D is uncertain. This CDR3 is built from 16 residues. V gave up 7 bases and J gave up 2 bases, with 17 bases separating them. Germline values: CDR1 WNHNN, CDR2 SYGVQD (reference sequence).

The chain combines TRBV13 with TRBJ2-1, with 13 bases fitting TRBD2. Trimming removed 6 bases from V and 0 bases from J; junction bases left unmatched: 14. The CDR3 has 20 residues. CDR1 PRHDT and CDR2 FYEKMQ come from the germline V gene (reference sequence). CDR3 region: CASRPTVTSGRVNSYNEQFF. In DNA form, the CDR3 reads TGTGCCAGCAGGCCCACGGTCACTAGCGGGAGGGTGAACTCCTACAATGAGCAGTTCTTC.

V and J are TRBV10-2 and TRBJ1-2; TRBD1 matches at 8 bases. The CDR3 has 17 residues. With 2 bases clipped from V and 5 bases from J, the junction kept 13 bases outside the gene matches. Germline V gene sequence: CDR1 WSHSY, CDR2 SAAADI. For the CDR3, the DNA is TGCGCCAGCAGTGAGAGACCAGGGGGCAAGGAATGGTATGGCTACACCTTC. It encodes CASSERPGGKEWYGYTF.

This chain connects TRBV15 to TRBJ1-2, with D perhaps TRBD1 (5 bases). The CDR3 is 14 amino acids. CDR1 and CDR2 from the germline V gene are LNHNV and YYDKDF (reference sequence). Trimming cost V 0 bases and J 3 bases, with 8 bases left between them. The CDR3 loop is CATSRDQGHYGYTF. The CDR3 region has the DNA TGTGCCACCAGCAGAGATCAGGGCCACTATGGCTACACCTTC.

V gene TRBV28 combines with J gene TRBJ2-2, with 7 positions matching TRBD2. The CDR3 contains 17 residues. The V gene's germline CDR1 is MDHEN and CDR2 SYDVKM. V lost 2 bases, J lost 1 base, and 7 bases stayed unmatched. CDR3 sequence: CASSLHLAGENTGELFF. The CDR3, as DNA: TGTGCCAGCAGTTTACACTTGGCGGGAGAGAACACCGGGGAGCTGTTTTTT.

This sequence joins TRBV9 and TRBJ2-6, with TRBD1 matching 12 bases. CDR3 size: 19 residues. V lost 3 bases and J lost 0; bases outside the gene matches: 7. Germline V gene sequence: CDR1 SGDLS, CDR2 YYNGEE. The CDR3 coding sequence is TGTGCCAGCAGCGATGAGGGGACAGGGGGCTTCTCTGGGGCCAACGTCCTGACTTTC. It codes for CASSDEGTGGFSGANVLTF.

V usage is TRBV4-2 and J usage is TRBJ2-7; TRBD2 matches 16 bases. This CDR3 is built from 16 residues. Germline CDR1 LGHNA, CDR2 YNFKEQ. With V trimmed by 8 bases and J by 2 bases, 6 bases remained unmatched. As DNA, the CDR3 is TGTGCCAGCGGACCGGGACTAGCGGGAGGGCCCTACGAGCAGTACTTC. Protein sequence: CASGPGLAGGPYEQYF.